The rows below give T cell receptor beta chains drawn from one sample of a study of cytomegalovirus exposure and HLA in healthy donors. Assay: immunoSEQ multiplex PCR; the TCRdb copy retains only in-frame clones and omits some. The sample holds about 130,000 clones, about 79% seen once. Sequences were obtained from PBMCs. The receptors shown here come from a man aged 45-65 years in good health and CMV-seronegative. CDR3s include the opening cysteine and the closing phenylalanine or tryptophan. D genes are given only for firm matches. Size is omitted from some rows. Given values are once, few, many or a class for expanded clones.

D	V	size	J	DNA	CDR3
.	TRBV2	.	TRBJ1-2	TGTGCCAGCAGTGGCGGGGCTAACTATGGCTACACCTTC	CASSGGANYGYTF
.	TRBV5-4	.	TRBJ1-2	TGTGCCAGCAGCCCGCGGGAGGAGGGCTATGGCTACACCTTC	CASSPREEGYGYTF
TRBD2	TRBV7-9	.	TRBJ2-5	TGTGCCAGCAGCTCCGGACTAGCGGGGGGAGGAGAGACCCAGTACTTC	CASSSGLAGGGETQYF
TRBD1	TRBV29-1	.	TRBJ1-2	TGCAGCGTTGAGACAGGGGGTTTTGGCTACACCTTC	CSVETGGFGYTF
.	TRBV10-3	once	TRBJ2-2	TGTGCCATCAGTGACGAGGCGGGGTTTGTCACCGGGGAGCTGTTTTTT	CAISDEAGFVTGELFF
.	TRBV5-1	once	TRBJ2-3	TGCGCCAGCAGCTTGGGACAGGTCTACGCAGATACGCAGTATTTT	CASSLGQVYADTQYF
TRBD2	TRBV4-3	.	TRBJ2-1	TGCGCCAGCAGCCAAGATAGCGGGGGCGCCTACAATGAGCAGTTCTTC	CASSQDSGGAYNEQFF
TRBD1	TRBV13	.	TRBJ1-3	TGTGCCAGCAGCTTACGGCAGGGGGCTTTTTTTGGAAACACCATATATTTT	CASSLRQGAFFGNTIYF
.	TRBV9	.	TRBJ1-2	TGTGCCAGCAGCGACCTAGGAGGCTACACCTTC	CASSDLGGYTF
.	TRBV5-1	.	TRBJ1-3	TGCGCCAGCAGCATAGACGGAGGCTCTGGAAACACCATATATTTT	CASSIDGGSGNTIYF
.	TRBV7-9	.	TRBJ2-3	TGTGCCAGCAGGTCCTCCCCCCGGGACTCAGACACAGATACGCAGTATTTT	CASRSSPRDSDTDTQYF
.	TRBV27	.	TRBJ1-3	TGTGCCACTATATCTCCGGGAAACACCATATATTTT	CATISPGNTIYF
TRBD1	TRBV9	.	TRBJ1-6	TGTGCCAGCAGCGTCGATAGGACAGGGTGGAATTCACCCCTCCACTTT	CASSVDRTGWNSPLHF
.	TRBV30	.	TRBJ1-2	TGTGCCTGGAGGGCAGGTCCTTATGGCTACACCTTC	CAWRAGPYGYTF
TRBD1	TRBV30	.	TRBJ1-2	TGTGCCTGGAGTGTGTGGGTGACGACAGGGGGTCGAGGCTACACCTTC	CAWSVWVTTGGRGYTF
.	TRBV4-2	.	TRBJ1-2	TGTGCCAGCAGCCAAGACGACTACAATGGCTACACCTTC	CASSQDDYNGYTF
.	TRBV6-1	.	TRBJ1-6	TGTGCCAGCAGTGACCTAATTTCACCCCTCCACTTT	CASSDLISPLHF
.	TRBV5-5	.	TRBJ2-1	TGTGCCAGCAGCGTGCCCCGAGTTGTCTACAATGAGCAGTTCTTC	CASSVPRVVYNEQFF
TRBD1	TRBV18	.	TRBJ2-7	TGTGCCAGCTCACCGGACAGGGAAGCCTACGAGCAGTACTTC	CASSPDREAYEQYF
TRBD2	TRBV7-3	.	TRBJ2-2	TGTGCCAGCAGCGCCCAGCGGGGGCCCACCGGGGAGCTGTTTTTT	CASSAQRGPTGELFF
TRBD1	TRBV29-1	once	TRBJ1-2	TGCAGCGTTGTTGGACAGGGTATCGGTGGCTACACCTTC	CSVVGQGIGGYTF
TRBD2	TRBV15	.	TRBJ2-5	TGTGCCACCAGCGTTGGACCGGGGGGACAAGAGACCCAGTACTTC	CATSVGPGGQETQYF
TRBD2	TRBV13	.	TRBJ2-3	TGTGCCAGCAGCATATTAGAGCGGGGTCCATTAGTTACGCAGTATTTT	CASSILERGPLVTQYF
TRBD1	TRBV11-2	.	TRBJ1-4	TGTGCCAGCAGCCCAACCCCCTGGGACAGGGACGAAAAACTGTTTTTT	CASSPTPWDRDEKLFF
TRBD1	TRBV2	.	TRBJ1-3	TGTGCCAGCAAGACAGGGCCGGGGACCGGAAACACCATATATTTT	CASKTGPGTGNTIYF